This T cell receptor beta chain was recovered during a study of cytomegalovirus exposure and HLA in healthy donors. The germline V gene has CDR1 WSHSY and CDR2 SAAADI. V was pared by 5 bases and J by 1 base, with 14 bases between. CDR3 size: 15 residues. Overall study results and limits: At a 0.05 false discovery rate, a later analysis found over 15,000 TCR beta sequences to be associated with HLA alleles. Later on, a genetic analysis was performed. It linked a missense variant in DCLRE1C with V- and J-gene trimming of TCR beta.

This PCR relied on a set of 60 Vbeta primers and 13 Jbeta primers. Clones were read by immunoSEQ multiplex PCR, and TCRdb kept only the in-frame ones, dropping some. The repertoire holds 200,000 to 250,000 clones, with roughly 84% as singletons. In the case of this clone: Its antigen is not known.

The sequencing sample was made of PBMCs. The chain joins TRBV10-2 to TRBJ1-1; D gene uncertain. This TCR came from a man aged 45-65 years in good health and CMV-seronegative. The CDR3 nucleotides are TGCGCCAGCAGTTTTAGTGGGCAGAAGAACACTGAAGCTTTCTTT. This codes for CASSFSGQKNTEAFF.